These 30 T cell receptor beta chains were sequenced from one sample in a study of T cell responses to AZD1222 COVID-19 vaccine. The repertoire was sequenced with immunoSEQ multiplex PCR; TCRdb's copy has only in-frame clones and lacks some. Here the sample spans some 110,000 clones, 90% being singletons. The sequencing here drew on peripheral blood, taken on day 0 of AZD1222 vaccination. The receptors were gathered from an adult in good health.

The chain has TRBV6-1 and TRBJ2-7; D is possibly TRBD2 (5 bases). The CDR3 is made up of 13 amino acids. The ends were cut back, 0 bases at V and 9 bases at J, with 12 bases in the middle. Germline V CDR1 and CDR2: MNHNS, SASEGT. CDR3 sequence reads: CASSEAGLGRQYF. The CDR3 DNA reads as TGTGCCAGCAGTGAAGCAGGATTGGGGAGGCAGTACTTC.

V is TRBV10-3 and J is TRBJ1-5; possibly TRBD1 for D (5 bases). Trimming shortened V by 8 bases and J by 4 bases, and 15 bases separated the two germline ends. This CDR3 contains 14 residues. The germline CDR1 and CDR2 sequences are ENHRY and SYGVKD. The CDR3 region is CAIADRQQNQPQHF. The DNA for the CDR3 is TGTGCCATCGCGGATAGACAGCAAAATCAGCCCCAGCATTTT.

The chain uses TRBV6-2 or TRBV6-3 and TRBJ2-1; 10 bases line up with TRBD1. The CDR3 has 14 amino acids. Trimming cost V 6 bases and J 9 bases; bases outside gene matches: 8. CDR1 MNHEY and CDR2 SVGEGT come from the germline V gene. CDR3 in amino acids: CASSRTGGSGEQFF. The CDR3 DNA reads TGTGCCAGCAGCCGGACAGGGGGATCGGGTGAGCAGTTCTTC.

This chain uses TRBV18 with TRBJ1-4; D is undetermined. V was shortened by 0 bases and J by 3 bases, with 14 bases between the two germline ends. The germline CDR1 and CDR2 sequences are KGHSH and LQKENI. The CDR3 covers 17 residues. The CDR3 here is CASSPPDGSGANEKLFF. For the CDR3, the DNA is TGTGCCAGCTCACCACCGGACGGCAGCGGAGCTAATGAAAAACTGTTTTTT. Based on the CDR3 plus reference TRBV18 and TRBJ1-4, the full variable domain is NAGVMQNPRHLVRRRGQEARLRCSPMKGHSHVYWYRQLPEEGLKFMVYLQKENIIDESGMPKERFSAEFPKEGPSILRIQQVVRGDSAAYFCASSPPDGSGANEKLFFGSGTQLSVL.

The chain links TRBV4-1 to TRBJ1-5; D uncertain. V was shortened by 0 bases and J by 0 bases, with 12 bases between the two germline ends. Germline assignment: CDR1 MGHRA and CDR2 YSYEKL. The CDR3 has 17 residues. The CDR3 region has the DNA TGCGCCAGCAGCCAAGAAGGACGGTTTCATAGCAATCAGCCCCAGCATTTT. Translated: CASSQEGRFHSNQPQHF.

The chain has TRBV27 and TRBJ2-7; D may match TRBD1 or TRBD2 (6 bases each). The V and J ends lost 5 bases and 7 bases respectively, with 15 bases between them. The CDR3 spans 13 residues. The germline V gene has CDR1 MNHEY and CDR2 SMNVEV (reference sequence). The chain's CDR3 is CASSLNRAGEQYF. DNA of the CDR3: TGTGCCAGCAGTCTAAACAGGGCGGGGGAGCAGTACTTC.

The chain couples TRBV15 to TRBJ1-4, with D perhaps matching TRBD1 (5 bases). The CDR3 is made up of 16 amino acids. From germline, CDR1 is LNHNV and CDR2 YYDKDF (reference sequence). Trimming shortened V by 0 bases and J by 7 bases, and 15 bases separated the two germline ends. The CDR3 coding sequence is TGTGCCACCAGCAGAGATAGGGGCAGGGTGGTTGAAAAACTGTTTTTT. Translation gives CATSRDRGRVVEKLFF.

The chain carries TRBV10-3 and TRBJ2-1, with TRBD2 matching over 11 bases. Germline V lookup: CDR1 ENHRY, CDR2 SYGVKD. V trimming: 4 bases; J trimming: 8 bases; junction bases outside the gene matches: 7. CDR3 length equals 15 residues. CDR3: CAISAITSGSDEQFF. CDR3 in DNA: TGTGCCATCAGTGCCATCACTAGCGGGAGCGATGAGCAGTTCTTC.

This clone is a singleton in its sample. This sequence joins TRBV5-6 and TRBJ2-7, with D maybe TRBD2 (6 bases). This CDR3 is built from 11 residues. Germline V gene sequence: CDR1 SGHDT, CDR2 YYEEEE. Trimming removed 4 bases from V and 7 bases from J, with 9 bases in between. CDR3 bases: TGTGCCAGCAGCGTCGGGGGAGAGCAGTACTTC. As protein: CASSVGGEQYF.

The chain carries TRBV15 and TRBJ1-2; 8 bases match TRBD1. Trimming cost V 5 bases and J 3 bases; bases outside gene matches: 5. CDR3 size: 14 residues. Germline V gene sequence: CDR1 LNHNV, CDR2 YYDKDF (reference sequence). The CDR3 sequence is CATSFNRGDYGYTF. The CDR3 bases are TGTGCCACCAGCTTCAACAGGGGGGACTATGGCTACACCTTC.

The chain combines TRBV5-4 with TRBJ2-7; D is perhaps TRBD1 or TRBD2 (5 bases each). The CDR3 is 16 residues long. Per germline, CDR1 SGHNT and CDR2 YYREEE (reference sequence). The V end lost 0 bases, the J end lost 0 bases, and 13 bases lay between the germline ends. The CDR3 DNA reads TGTGCCAGCAGCTTGGGGGGGACCATGGGCTCCTACGAGCAGTACTTC. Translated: CASSLGGTMGSYEQYF.

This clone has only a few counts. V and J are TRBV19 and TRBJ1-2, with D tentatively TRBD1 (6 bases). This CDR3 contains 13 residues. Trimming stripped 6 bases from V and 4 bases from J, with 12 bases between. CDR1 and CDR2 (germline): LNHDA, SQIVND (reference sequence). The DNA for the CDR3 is TGTGCCAGTAGGGAAACAGGGAGCTATGGCTACACCTTC. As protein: CASRETGSYGYTF.

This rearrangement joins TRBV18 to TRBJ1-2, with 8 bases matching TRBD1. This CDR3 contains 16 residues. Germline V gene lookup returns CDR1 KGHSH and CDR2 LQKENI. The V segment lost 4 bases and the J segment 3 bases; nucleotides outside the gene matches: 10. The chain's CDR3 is CASSLIPGQADYGYTF. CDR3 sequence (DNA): TGTGCCAGCTCACTCATTCCGGGACAGGCGGACTATGGCTACACCTTC.

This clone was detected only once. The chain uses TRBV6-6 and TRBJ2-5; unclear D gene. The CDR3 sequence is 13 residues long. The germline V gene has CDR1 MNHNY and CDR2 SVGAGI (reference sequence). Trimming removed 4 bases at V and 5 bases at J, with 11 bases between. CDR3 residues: CASSLPSGETQYF. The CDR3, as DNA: TGTGCCAGCAGTTTACCCTCCGGGGAGACCCAGTACTTC.

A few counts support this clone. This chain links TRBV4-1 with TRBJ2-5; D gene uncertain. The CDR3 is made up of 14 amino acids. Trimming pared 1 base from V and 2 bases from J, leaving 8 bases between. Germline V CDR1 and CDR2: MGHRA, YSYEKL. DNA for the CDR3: TGCGCCAGCAGCCAAGGTGAGGAGCAAGAGACCCAGTACTTC. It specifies CASSQGEEQETQYF.

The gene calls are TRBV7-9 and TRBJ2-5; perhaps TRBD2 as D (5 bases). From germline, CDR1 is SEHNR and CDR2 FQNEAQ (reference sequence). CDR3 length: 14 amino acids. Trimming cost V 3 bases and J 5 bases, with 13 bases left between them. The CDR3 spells CASSFPAGRETQYF. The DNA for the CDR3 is TGTGCCAGCAGCTTTCCGGCGGGTCGGGAGACCCAGTACTTC.

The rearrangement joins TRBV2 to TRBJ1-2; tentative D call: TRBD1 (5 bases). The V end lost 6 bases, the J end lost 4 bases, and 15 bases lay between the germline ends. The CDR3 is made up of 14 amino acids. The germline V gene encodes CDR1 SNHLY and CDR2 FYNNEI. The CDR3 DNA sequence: TGTGCCAGCAGCGCTACCAGGGTAGGCTATGGCTACACCTTC. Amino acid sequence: CASSATRVGYGYTF.

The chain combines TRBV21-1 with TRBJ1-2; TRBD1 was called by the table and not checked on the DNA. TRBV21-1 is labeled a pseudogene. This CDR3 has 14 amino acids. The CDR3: CASSKPGQPYGYTF. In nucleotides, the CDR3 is TGTGCCAGCAGCAAGCCCGGACAGCCCTATGGCTACACCTTC.

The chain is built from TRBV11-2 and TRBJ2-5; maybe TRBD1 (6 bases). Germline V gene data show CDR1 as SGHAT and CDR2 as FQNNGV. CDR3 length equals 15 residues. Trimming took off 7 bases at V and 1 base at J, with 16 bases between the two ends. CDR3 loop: CASNRDTPFQETQYF. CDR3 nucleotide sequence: TGTGCCAGCAACCGGGACACCCCTTTCCAAGAGACCCAGTACTTC.

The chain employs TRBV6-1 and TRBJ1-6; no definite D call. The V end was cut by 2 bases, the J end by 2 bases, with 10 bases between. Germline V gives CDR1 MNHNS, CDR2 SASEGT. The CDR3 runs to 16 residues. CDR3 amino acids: CASSERWEAYNSPLHF. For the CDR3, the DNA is TGTGCCAGCAGTGAACGATGGGAGGCCTATAATTCACCCCTCCACTTT.

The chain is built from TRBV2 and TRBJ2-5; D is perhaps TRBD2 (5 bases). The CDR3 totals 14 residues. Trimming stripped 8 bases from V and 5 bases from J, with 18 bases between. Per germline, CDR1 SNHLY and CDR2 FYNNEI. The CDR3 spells CASGARLRGETQYF. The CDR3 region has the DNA TGTGCCAGCGGAGCCCGCCTCAGAGGGGAGACCCAGTACTTC.

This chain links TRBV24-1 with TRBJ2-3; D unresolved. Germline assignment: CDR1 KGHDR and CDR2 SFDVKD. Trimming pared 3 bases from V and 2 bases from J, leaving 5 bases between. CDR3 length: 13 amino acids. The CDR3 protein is CATSDTDTDTQYF. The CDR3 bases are TGTGCCACCAGTGATACAGACACAGATACGCAGTATTTT.

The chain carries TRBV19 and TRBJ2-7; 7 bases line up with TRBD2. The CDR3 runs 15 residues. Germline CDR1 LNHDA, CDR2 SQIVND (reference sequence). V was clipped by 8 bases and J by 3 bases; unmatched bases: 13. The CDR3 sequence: CASQEGRGRDYEQYF. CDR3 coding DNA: TGTGCCAGTCAAGAGGGGAGGGGAAGAGACTACGAGCAGTACTTC.

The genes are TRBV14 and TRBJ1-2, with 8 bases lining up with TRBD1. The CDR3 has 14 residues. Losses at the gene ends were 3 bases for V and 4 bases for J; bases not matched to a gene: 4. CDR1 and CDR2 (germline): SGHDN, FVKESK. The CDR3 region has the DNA TGTGCCAGCAGCCAGAGGACAGGGTCCTATGGCTACACCTTC. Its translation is CASSQRTGSYGYTF.

This CDR3 reads CASSLASGGINTNEQFF. In nucleotides, the CDR3 is TGTGCCAGCAGCTTAGCGTCAGGCGGGATTAATACCAATGAGCAGTTCTTC. This rearrangement joins TRBV7-6 to TRBJ2-1, with D perhaps matching TRBD2 (6 bases). The germline gives CDR1 SGHVS, CDR2 FNYEAQ. The CDR3 spans 17 residues. The ends were cut back, 0 bases at V and 6 bases at J, with 18 bases in the middle.

For the CDR3, the DNA is TGTGCCAGCAGGGGACAGGGGGCATTCGCTGAAGCTTTCTTT. This gives the protein CASRGQGAFAEAFF. The rearrangement uses TRBV25-1 and TRBJ1-1, with 12 bases lining up with TRBD1. With 6 bases clipped from V and 6 bases from J, the junction kept 5 bases outside the gene matches. The germline gives CDR1 MGHDK, CDR2 SYGVNS. CDR3 length: 14 amino acids.

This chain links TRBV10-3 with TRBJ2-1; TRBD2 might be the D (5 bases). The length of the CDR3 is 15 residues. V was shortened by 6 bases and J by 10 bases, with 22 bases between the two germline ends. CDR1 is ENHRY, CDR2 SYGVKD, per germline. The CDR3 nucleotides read TGTGCCATCAGGTTAGCGAACGCCCCGGAAGGCGAGCAGTTCTTC. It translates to CAIRLANAPEGEQFF.

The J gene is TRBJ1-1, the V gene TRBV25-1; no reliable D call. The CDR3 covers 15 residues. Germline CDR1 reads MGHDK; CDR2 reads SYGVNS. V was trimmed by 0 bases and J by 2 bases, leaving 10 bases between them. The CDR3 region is CASSEYAPSNTEAFF. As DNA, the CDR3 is TGTGCCAGCAGTGAATACGCACCGAGCAACACTGAAGCTTTCTTT. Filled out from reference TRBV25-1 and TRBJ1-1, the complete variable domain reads EADIYQTPRYLVIGTGKKITLECSQTMGHDKMYWYQQDPGMELHLIHYSYGVNSTEKGDLSSESTVSRIRTEHFPLTLESARPSHTSQYLCASSEYAPSNTEAFFGQGTRLTVV.

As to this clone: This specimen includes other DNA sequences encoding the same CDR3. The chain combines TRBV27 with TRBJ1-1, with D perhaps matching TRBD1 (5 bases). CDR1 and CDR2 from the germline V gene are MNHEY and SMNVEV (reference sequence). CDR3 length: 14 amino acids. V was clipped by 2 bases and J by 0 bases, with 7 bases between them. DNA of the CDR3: TGTGCCAGCAGTTTAGGGACGGTGAACACTGAAGCTTTCTTT. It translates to CASSLGTVNTEAFF.

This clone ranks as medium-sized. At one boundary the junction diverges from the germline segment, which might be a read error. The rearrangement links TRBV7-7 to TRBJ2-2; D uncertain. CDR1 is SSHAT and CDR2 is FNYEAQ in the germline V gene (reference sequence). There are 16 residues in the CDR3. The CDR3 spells CASSPGRMINTGELFF. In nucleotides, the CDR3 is TGTGCTAGCAGCCCCGGACGGATGATTAACACCGGGGAGCTGTTTTTT.